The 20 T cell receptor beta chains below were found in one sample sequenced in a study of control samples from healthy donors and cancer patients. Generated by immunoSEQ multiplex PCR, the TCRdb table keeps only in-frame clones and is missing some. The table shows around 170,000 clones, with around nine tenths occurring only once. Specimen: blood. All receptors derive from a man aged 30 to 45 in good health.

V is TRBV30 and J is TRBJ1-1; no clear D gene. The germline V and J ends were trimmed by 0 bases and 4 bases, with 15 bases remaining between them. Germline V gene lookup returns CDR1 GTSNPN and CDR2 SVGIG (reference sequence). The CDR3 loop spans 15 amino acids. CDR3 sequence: CAWSVRGSWGTEAFF. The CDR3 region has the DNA TGTGCCTGGAGTGTACGCGGAAGCTGGGGCACTGAAGCTTTCTTT. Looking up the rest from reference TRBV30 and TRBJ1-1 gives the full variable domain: SQTIHQWPATLVQPVGSPLSLECTVEGTSNPNLYWYRQAAGRGLQLLFYSVGIGQISSEVPQNLSASRPQDRQFILSSKKLLLSDSGFYLCAWSVRGSWGTEAFFGQGTRLTVV.

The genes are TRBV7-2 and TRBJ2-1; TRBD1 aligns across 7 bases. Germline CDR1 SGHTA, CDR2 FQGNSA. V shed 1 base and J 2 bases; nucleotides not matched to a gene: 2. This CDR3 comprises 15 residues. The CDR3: CASSLDRGAYNEQFF. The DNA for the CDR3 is TGTGCCAGCAGCTTAGACAGGGGTGCCTACAATGAGCAGTTCTTC.

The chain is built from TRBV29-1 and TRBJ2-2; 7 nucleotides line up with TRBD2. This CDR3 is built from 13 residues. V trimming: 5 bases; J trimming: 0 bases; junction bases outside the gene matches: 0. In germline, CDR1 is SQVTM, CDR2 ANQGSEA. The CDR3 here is CSVSGTNTGELFF. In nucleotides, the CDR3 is TGCAGCGTTAGCGGGACGAACACCGGGGAGCTGTTTTTT.

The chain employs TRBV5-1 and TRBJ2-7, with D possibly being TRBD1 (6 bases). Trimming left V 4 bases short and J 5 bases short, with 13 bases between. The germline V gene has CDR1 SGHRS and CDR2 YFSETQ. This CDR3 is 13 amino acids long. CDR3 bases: TGCGCCAGCAGCCCCGACAGGCAGCACGAGCAGTACTTC. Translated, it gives CASSPDRQHEQYF. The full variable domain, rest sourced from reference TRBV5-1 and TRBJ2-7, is KAGVTQTPRYLIKTRGQQVTLSCSPISGHRSVSWYQQTPGQGLQFLFEYFSETQRNKGNFPGRFSGRQFSNSRSEMNVSTLELGDSALYLCASSPDRQHEQYFGPGTRLTVT.

The CDR3 DNA sequence: TGTGCCAGCAGCGTAGTTCTAGCGGGCACGCAGTATTTT. Its protein is CASSVVLAGTQYF. The chain links TRBV9 to TRBJ2-3; TRBD2 agrees at 8 bases. Trimming at V came to 0 bases and at J to 9 bases, leaving 3 bases not matched to a gene. Germline CDR1 SGDLS, CDR2 YYNGEE. This CDR3 has 13 residues.

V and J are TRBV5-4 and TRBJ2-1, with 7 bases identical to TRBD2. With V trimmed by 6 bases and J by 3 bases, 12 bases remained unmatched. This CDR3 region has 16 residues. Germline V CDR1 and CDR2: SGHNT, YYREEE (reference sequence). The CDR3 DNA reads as TGTGCCAGCACCAGCCAAGGACTAGGGGTCTACAATGAGCAGTTCTTC. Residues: CASTSQGLGVYNEQFF.

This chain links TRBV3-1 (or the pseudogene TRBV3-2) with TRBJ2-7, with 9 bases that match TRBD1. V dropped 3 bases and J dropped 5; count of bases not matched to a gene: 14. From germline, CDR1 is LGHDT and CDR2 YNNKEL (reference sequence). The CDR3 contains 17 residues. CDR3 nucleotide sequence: TGTGCCAGCAGCCATCCTACTACAGGGGGCACTTACGACGAGCAGTACTTC. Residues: CASSHPTTGGTYDEQYF.

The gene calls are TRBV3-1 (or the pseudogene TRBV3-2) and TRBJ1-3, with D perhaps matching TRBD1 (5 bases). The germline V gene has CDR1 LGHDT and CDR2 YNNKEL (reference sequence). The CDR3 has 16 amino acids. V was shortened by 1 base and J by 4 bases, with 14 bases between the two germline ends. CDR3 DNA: TGTGCCAGCAGCCAAGGATTCCTCGGGGCAGGAAACACCATATATTTT. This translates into CASSQGFLGAGNTIYF.

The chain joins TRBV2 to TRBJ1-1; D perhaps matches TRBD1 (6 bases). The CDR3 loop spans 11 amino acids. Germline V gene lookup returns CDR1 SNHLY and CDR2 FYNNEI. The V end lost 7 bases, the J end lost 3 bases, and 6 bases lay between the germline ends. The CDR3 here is CASTGDTEAFF. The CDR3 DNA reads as TGTGCCAGCACAGGGGACACTGAAGCTTTCTTT.

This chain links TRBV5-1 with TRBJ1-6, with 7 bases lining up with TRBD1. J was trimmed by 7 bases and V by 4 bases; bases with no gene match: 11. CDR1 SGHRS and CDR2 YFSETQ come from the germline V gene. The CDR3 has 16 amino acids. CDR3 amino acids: CASSPGPTGMNSPLHF. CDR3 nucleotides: TGCGCCAGCAGCCCAGGACCGACAGGGATGAATTCACCCCTCCACTTT.

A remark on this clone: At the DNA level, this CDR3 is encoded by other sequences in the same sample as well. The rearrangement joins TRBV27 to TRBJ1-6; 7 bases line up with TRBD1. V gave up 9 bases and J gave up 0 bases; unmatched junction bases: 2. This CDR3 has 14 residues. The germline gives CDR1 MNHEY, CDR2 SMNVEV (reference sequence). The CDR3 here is CASRQGSYNSPLHF. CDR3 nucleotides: TGTGCCAGTAGACAGGGCTCCTATAATTCACCCCTCCACTTT.

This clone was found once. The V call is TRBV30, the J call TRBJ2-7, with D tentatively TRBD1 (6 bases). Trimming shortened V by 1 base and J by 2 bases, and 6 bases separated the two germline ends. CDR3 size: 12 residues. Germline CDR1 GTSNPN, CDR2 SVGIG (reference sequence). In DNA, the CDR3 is TGTGCCTGGAGTGCAGGGGCCTACGAGCAGTACTTC. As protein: CAWSAGAYEQYF.

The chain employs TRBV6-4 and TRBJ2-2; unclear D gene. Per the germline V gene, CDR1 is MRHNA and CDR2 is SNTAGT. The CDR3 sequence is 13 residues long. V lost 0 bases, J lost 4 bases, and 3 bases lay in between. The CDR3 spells CASSDSPTGELFF. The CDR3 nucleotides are TGTGCCAGCAGTGACTCTCCCACCGGGGAGCTGTTTTTT.

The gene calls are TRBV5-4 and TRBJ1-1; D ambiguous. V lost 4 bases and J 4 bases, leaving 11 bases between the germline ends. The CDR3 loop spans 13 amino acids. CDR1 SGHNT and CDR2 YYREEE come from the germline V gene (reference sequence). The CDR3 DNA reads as TGTGCCAGCAGCCGGGAGTATGGCACTGAAGCTTTCTTT. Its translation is CASSREYGTEAFF.

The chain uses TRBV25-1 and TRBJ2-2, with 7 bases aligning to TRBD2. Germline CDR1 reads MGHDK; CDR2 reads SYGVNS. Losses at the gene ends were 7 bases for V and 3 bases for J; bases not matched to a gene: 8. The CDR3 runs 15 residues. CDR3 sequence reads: CASTVGGLYTGELFF. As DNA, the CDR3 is TGTGCCAGCACTGTGGGAGGGCTTTACACCGGGGAGCTGTTTTTT.

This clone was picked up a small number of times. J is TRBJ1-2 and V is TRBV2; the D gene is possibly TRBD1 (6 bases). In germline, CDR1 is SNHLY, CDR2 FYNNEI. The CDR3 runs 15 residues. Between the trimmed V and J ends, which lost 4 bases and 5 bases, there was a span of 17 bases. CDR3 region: CASSGSGGAGYGYTF. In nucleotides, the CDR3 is TGTGCCAGCAGTGGGTCCGGGGGGGCTGGGTATGGCTACACCTTC. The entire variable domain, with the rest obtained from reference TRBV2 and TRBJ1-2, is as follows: EPEVTQTPSHQVTQMGQEVILRCVPISNHLYFYWYRQILGQKVEFLVSFYNNEISEKSEIFDDQFSVERPDGSNFTLKIRSTKLEDSAMYFCASSGSGGAGYGYTFGSGTRLTVV.

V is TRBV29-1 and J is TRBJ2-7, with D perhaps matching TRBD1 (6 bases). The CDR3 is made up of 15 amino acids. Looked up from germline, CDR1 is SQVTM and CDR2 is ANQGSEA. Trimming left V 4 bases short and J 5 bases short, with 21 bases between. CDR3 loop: CSVVRDNLFGNEQYF. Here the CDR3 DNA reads TGCAGCGTTGTACGGGACAACCTCTTTGGGAACGAGCAGTACTTC.

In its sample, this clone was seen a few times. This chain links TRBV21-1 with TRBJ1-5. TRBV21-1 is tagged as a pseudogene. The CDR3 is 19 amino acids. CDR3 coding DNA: TGTGCCAGCAGCACCCCGGGACTTCCCACCCCACACGAGTATCAGCCCCAGCATTTT. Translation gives CASSTPGLPTPHEYQPQHF.

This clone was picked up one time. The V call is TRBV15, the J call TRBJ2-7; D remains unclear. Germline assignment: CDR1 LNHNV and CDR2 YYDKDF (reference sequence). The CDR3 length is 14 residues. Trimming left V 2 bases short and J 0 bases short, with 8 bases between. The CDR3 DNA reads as TGTGCCACCAGCAGACCTCAGAGCTCCTACGAGCAGTACTTC. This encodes CATSRPQSSYEQYF.

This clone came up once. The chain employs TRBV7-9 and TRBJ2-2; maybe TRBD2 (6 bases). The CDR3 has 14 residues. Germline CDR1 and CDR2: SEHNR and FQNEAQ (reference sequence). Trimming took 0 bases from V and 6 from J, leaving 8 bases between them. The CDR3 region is CASSLARLAGELFF. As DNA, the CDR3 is TGTGCCAGCAGCTTAGCGCGACTAGCCGGGGAGCTGTTTTTT.